This T cell receptor beta chain stems from a study of vaccination effects on CD4 cells after COVID-19. A note on this clone: Its antigen is still unknown.

The CDR3 totals 13 residues. Germline values: CDR1 MNHEY, CDR2 SVGAGI. J gave up 7 bases and V 6 bases, and 6 bases lay outside the gene matches. Clones were sequenced by immunoSEQ multiplex PCR, and TCRdb holds only the in-frame ones, with some missing. The repertoire holds 25,000 to 30,000 clones, with roughly 85% as singletons. Before any sequencing was done, the ViraFEST assay used viral peptide pools to expand antigen-specific CD4+ T cells. On roughly day 10 of culture, CD4+ T cells were separated out. Participants received two doses of either the BNT162b2 or mRNA-1273 vaccine. The chain uses TRBV6-5 and TRBJ2-4; 7 nucleotides line up with TRBD1. The source is a human donor who received a COVID-19 vaccine. Some clones in this sample may be carry-over from other donors' samples. The sequences come from CD4+ T cells from PBMCs cultured with SARS-CoV-2 spike peptides, collected after COVID-19 vaccination. The CDR3 DNA reads TGTGCCAGCAGGACCGGGACAGCTAACATTCAGTACTTC. This encodes CASRTGTANIQYF.